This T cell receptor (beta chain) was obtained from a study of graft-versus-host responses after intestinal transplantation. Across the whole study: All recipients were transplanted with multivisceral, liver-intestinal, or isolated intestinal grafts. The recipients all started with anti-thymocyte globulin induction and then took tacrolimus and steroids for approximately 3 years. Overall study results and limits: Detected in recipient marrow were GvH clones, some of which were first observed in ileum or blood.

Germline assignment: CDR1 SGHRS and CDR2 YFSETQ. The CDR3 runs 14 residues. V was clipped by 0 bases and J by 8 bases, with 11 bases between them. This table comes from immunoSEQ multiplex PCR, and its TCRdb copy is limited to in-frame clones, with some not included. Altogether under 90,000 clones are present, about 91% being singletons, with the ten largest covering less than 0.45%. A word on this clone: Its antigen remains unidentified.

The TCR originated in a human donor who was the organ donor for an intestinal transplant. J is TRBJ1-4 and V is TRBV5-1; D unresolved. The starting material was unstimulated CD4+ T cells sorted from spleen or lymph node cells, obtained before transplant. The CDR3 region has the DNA TGCGCCAGCAGCTTGGGTCGGGGTGGGGAAAAACTGTTTTTT. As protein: CASSLGRGGEKLFF.